The next 15 T cell receptor beta chains were all read from a single sample in a study of T-cell reconstitution after alpha-beta-depleted transplantation in children. The TCRbeta library incorporated unique molecular identifiers. TCRdb itself ran the PCR reads through MiXCR, one entry per CDR3 protein. The data show around 500,000 distinct CDR3 sequences, under 15% seen once. The source was PBMCs from the stem cell graft donor, collected from the stem cell graft. Source of these receptors: a human donor who donated a stem cell graft to a child with combined immunodeficiency.

The chain joins TRBV6-5 to TRBJ2-3, with D tentatively TRBD1 (6 bases). The V gene lost 0 bases and the J gene lost 3 bases, with 10 bases spanning the gap. Germline values: CDR1 MNHEY, CDR2 SVGAGI. The CDR3 extends over 15 amino acids. CDR3 in amino acids: CASSYSQGWTDTQYF. CDR3 DNA: TGTGCCAGCAGTTACTCCCAGGGGTGGACAGATACGCAGTATTTT.

The V and J genes are TRBV20-1 and TRBJ2-2; 8 bases are shared with TRBD2. This CDR3 has 15 amino acids. Germline V gene sequence: CDR1 DFQATT, CDR2 SNEGSKA (reference sequence). The V segment lost 6 bases and the J segment 7 bases; nucleotides outside the gene matches: 13. CDR3 DNA sequence: TGCAGTGCAACGCGATGGCGGGAGGAAATCGGGGAGCTGTTTTTT. This codes for CSATRWREEIGELFF.

Many counts were recorded for this clonotype. The CDR3, as DNA: TGTGCCAGCAGCGCCGACCATCCACGGGGGCAGGGCCGGACGGATGAGCAGTTCTTC. Translation: CASSADHPRGQGRTDEQFF. V gene TRBV6-6 combines with J gene TRBJ2-1, with D perhaps matching TRBD1 or TRBD2 (6 bases each). This CDR3 has 19 residues. Trimming removed 6 bases from V and 8 bases from J, with 32 bases in between. Germline CDR1 and CDR2: MNHNY and SVGAGI (reference sequence).

This chain connects TRBV7-2 to TRBJ2-7; a weak D match, TRBD1 (5 bases). With 5 bases removed from V and 2 bases from J, the gap between germline ends came to 10 bases. The CDR3 is made up of 13 amino acids. Germline values: CDR1 SGHTA, CDR2 FQGNSA. The CDR3 coding sequence is TGTGCCAGCAGCCCCCGACAGCCCTACGAGCAGTACTTC. Residues: CASSPRQPYEQYF.

V gene TRBV6-2 or TRBV6-3 combines with J gene TRBJ2-7; 10 bases fit TRBD1. Germline assignment: CDR1 MNHEY and CDR2 SVGEGT. J gave up 2 bases and V 2 bases, and 9 bases lay outside the gene matches. The CDR3 runs to 17 residues. In DNA, the CDR3 is TGTGCCAGCAGTTACCCAATCCCGGGACAGGGGACCTACGAGCAGTACTTC. Its translation: CASSYPIPGQGTYEQYF.

This clonotype was seen more than once but under ten times. The genes are TRBV7-9 and TRBJ2-1, with D possibly matching TRBD1 (7 bases). Trimming took off 5 bases at V and 5 bases at J, with 22 bases between the two ends. CDR3 length: 17 amino acids. In germline, CDR1 is SEHNR, CDR2 FQNEAQ (reference sequence). CDR3 amino acids: CASSHLRGSRGNNEQFF. The CDR3 bases are TGTGCCAGCAGCCACCTCCGGGGGAGCAGGGGGAACAATGAGCAGTTCTTC.

Ten or more counts support this clonotype. The chain combines TRBV25-1 with TRBJ2-2; D unclear. The ends were cut back, 3 bases at V and 3 bases at J, with 11 bases in the middle. The V gene's germline CDR1 is MGHDK and CDR2 SYGVNS. The CDR3 is 15 amino acids. The CDR3, as DNA: TGTGCCAGCAGTGACGCAGGTGCCGACACCGGGGAGCTGTTTTTT. As protein: CASSDAGADTGELFF.

In nucleotides, the CDR3 is TGTGCCAGCAGCGTAGACGGCGGGCCCCAGCATTTT. Translating it yields CASSVDGGPQHF. The chain joins TRBV9 to TRBJ1-5; D call uncertain. Germline V CDR1 and CDR2: SGDLS, YYNGEE. The ends were cut back, 0 bases at V and 9 bases at J, with 7 bases in the middle. This CDR3 is built from 12 residues. Combining the CDR3 with reference TRBV9 and TRBJ1-5 gives the whole variable domain DSGVTQTPKHLITATGQRVTLRCSPRSGDLSVYWYQQSLDQGLQFLIQYYNGEERAKGNILERFSAQQFPDLHSELNLSSLELGDSALYFCASSVDGGPQHFGDGTRLSIL.

The CDR3 here is CASRRRENTEAFF. In DNA, the CDR3 is TGTGCCAGCAGACGGAGAGAGAACACTGAAGCTTTCTTT. The chain uses TRBV12-3 or TRBV12-4 and TRBJ1-1; no firm D call. The CDR3 totals 13 residues. V was pared by 6 bases and J by 1 base, with 9 bases between.

The rearrangement links TRBV5-6 to TRBJ2-5, with 9 positions matching TRBD2. V dropped 1 base and J dropped 4; count of bases not matched to a gene: 5. The CDR3 contains 15 residues. CDR1 is SGHDT, CDR2 YYEEEE, per germline. This CDR3 is CASSLSREGRETQYF. The CDR3, as DNA: TGTGCCAGCAGCTTGTCGCGGGAGGGTAGAGAGACCCAGTACTTC.

The chain carries TRBV5-6 and TRBJ2-5, with 7 bases matching TRBD1. Germline values: CDR1 SGHDT, CDR2 YYEEEE. CDR3 length: 14 residues. V was pared by 4 bases and J by 4 bases, with 7 bases of the junction left unmatched. CDR3 protein: CASSLWGTAETQYF. DNA for the CDR3: TGTGCCAGCAGCCTCTGGGGGACAGCAGAGACCCAGTACTTC.

This clonotype was seen only a few times. The chain combines TRBV6-5 with TRBJ1-2; weak D call: TRBD1 (6 bases). V was clipped by 6 bases and J by 2 bases, with 10 bases between them. The CDR3 runs 13 residues. Germline CDR1 and CDR2: MNHEY and SVGAGI. CDR3 residues: CASRSGHNYGYTF. CDR3 DNA: TGTGCCAGCAGGTCGGGACACAACTATGGCTACACCTTC.

The chain uses TRBV5-6 and TRBJ2-6; weak D call: TRBD2 (6 bases). Trimming left V 6 bases short and J 0 bases short, with 10 bases between. The V gene's germline CDR1 is SGHDT and CDR2 YYEEEE. CDR3 length: 15 residues. CDR3 residues: CASTPGDSGANVLTF. The CDR3 region has the DNA TGTGCCAGCACCCCGGGGGACTCTGGGGCCAACGTCCTGACTTTC.

The CDR3, as DNA: TGTGCCAGCAGCCAAGGTGAATCAGGGTGGAACGAGCAGTACTTC. Its protein is CASSQGESGWNEQYF. The V call is TRBV3-1, the J call TRBJ2-7, with a tentative D call TRBD1 (5 bases). Per the germline V gene, CDR1 is LGHDT and CDR2 is YNNKEL (reference sequence). With 1 base removed from V and 5 bases from J, the gap between germline ends came to 15 bases. The CDR3 is 15 residues long.

In its sample, this clonotype was seen a few times. V usage is TRBV3-1 and J usage is TRBJ2-1; weak D call: TRBD2 (6 bases). Germline CDR1 reads LGHDT; CDR2 reads YNNKEL (reference sequence). Trimming took 5 bases from V and 5 from J, leaving 13 bases between them. The CDR3 runs to 14 residues. CDR3 nucleotide sequence: TGTGCCAGCAGCTATGACGGGGGAGACAATGAGCAGTTCTTC. This codes for CASSYDGGDNEQFF.